This T cell receptor beta chain was captured by sequencing in a study of metastatic and nonmetastatic thyroid tumors. All patients were untreated before thyroid surgery. The CDR3 contains 14 residues. Germline lookup yields CDR1 SGHVS and CDR2 FQNEAQ. Trimming cost V 0 bases and J 0 bases, with 6 bases left between them. TCRdb re-called the PCR reads with MiXCR. The sample carries tens of thousands of clones, roughly an eighth recorded once. This clone has a count of ten or more. The chain uses TRBV7-8 and TRBJ2-7, with a weak D call TRBD2 (5 bases). The source of this sequence is a female donor with papillary thyroid cancer or a benign thyroid nodule (not recorded which). Some clones in this sample may be carry-over from other donors' samples. Specimen: tumor tissue. CDR3 in DNA: TGTGCCAGCAGCTTAGCGCTAGCCTCCTACGAGCAGTACTTC. The encoded protein is CASSLALASYEQYF.